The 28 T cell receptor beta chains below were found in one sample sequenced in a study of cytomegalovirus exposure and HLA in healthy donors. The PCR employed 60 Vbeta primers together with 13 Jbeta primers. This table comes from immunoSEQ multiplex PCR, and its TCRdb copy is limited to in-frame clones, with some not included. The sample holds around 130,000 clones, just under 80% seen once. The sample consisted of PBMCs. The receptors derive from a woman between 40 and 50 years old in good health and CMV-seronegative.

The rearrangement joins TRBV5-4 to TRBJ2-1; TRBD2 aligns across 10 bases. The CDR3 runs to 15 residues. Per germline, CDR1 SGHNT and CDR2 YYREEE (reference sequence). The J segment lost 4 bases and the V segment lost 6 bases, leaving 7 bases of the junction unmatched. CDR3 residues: CASTFSGGLYNEQFF. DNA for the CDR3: TGTGCCAGCACCTTTAGCGGGGGGCTATACAATGAGCAGTTCTTC.

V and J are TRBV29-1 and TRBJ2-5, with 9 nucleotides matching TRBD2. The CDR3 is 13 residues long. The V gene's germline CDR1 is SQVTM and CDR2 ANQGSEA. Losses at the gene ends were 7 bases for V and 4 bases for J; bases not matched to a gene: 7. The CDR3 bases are TGCAGCGCTAGCGGGATGACTATAGAGACCCAGTACTTC. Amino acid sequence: CSASGMTIETQYF.

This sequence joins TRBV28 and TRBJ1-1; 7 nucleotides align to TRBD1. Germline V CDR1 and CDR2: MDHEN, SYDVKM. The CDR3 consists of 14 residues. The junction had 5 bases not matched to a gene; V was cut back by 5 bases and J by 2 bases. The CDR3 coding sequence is TGTGCCAGCAGTGCCTACAGGGGAAACACTGAAGCTTTCTTT. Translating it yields CASSAYRGNTEAFF.

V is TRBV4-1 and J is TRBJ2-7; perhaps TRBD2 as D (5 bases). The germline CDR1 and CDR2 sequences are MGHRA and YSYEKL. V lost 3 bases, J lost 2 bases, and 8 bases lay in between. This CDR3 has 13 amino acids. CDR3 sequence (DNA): TGCGCCAGCAGCCAGGACGGGACCTACGAGCAGTACTTC. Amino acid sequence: CASSQDGTYEQYF.

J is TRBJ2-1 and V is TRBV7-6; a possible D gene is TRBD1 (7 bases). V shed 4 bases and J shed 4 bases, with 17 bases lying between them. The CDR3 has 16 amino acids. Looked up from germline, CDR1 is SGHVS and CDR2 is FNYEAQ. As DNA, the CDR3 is TGTGCCAGCAGCTCCAGGGGGGATAACGTGTACAATGAGCAGTTCTTC. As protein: CASSSRGDNVYNEQFF.

This CDR3 is CASSPRRAEAYEQYF. CDR3 nucleotide sequence: TGTGCCAGCAGCCCCCGCCGAGCGGAGGCCTACGAGCAGTACTTC. The gene calls are TRBV9 and TRBJ2-7; possible D gene TRBD2, 5 bases. This CDR3 is 15 amino acids long. Per germline, CDR1 SGDLS and CDR2 YYNGEE. V was clipped by 4 bases and J by 2 bases, with 16 bases between them.

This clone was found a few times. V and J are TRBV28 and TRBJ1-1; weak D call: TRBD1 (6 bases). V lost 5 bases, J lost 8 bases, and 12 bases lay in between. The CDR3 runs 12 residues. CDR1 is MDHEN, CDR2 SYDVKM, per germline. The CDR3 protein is CASSGNRGEAFF. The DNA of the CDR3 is TGTGCCAGCAGTGGGAATAGGGGGGAAGCTTTCTTT.

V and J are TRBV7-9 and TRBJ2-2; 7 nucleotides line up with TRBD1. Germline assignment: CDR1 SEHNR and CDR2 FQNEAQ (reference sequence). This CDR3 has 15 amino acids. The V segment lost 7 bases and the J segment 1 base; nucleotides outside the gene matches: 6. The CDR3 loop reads CASNHRDRNTGELFF. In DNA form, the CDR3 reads TGTGCCAGCAACCACCGGGACAGGAACACCGGGGAGCTGTTTTTT.

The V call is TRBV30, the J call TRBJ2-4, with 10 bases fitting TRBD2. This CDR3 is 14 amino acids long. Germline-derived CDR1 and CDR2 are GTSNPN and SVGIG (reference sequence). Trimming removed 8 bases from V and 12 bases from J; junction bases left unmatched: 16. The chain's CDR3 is CAGTSGTLGGSQYF. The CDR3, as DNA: TGTGCCGGTACTAGCGGGACCCTAGGGGGCAGTCAGTACTTC.

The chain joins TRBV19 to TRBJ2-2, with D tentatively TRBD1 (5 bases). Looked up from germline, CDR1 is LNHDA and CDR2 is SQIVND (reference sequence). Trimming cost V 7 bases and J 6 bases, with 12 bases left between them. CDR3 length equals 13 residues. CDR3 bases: TGTGCCAGTATAGGAGAAGGGGCCGGGGAGCTGTTTTTT. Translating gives CASIGEGAGELFF. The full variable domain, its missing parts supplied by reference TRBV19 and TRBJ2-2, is DGGITQSPKYLFRKEGQNVTLSCEQNLNHDAMYWYRQDPGQGLRLIYYSQIVNDFQKGDIAEGYSVSREKKESFPLTVTSAQKNPTAFYLCASIGEGAGELFFGEGSRLTVL.

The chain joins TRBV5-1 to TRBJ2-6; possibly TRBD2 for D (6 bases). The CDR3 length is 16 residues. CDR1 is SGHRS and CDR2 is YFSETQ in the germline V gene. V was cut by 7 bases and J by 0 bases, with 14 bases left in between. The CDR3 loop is CASGEAPTSGANVLTF. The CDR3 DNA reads TGCGCCAGCGGGGAGGCCCCTACCTCTGGGGCCAACGTCCTGACTTTC.

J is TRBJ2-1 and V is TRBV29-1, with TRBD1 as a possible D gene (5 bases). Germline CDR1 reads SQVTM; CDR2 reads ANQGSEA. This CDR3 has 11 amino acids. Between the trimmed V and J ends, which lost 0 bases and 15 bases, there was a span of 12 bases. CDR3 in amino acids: CSVEDRGRWFF. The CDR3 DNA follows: TGCAGCGTTGAAGATAGGGGCCGCTGGTTCTTC.

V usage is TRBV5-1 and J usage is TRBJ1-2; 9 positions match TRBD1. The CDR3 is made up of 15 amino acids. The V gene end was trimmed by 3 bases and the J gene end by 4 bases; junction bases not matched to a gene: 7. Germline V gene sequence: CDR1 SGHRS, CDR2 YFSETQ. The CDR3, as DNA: TGCGCCAGCAGCTCAACAGGGGGCAGTAGCTATGGCTACACCTTC. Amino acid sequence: CASSSTGGSSYGYTF.

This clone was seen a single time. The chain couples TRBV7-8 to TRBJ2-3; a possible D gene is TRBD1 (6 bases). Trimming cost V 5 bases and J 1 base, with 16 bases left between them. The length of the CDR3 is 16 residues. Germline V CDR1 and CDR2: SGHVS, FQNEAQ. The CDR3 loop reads CASSEETGTGTDTQYF. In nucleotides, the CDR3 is TGTGCCAGCAGCGAAGAAACAGGGACCGGCACAGATACGCAGTATTTT.

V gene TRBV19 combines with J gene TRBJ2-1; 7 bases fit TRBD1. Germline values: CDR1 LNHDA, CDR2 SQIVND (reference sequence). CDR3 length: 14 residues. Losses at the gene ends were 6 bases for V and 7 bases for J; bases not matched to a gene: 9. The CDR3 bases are TGTGCCAGTAGCAAAGATACCAGGGGGAATGAGCAGTTCTTC. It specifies CASSKDTRGNEQFF.

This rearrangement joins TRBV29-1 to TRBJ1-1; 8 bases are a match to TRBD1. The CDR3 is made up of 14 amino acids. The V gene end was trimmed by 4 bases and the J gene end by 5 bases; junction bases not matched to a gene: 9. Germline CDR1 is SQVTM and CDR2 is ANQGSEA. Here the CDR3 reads CSVVRTGSNTEAFF. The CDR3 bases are TGCAGCGTTGTTAGGACAGGGAGTAATACTGAAGCTTTCTTT.

The CDR3: CASSERGTGSSYEQYF. CDR3 DNA sequence: TGTGCCAGCAGCGAACGCGGGACAGGGTCTTCCTACGAGCAGTACTTC. This chain uses TRBV7-6 with TRBJ2-7; 9 bases fit TRBD1. The CDR3 runs 16 residues. Germline trimming cut 5 bases from V and 1 base from J; bases unmatched to any gene: 9. Germline assignment: CDR1 SGHVS and CDR2 FNYEAQ.

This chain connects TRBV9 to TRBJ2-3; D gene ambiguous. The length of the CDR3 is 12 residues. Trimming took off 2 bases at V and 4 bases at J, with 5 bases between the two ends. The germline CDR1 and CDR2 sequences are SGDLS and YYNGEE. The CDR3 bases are TGTGCCAGCAGCGTCGGAGCAGATACGCAGTATTTT. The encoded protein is CASSVGADTQYF.

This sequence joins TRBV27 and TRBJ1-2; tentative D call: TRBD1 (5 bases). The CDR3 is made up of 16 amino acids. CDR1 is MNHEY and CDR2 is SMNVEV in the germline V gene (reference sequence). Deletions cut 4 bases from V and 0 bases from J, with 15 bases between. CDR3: CASSSHPPGTNYGYTF. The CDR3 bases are TGTGCCAGCAGTTCCCACCCCCCAGGGACTAACTATGGCTACACCTTC.

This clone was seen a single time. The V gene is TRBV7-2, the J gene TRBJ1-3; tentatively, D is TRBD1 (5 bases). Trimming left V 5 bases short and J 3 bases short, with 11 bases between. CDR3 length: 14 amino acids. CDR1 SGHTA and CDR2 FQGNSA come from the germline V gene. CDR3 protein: CASSAQGGGNTIYF. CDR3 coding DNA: TGTGCCAGCAGCGCCCAGGGTGGTGGAAACACCATATATTTT. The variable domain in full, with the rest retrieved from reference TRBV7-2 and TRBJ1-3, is GAGVSQSPSNKVTEKGKDVELRCDPISGHTALYWYRQSLGQGLEFLIYFQGNSAPDKSGLPSDRFSAERTGGSVSTLTIQRTQQEDSAVYLCASSAQGGGNTIYFGEGSWLTVV.

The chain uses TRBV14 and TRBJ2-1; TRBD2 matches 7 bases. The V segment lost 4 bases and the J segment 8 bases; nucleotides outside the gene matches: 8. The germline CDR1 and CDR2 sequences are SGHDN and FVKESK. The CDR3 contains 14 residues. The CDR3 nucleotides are TGTGCCAGCAGCCGGGGAGCGGGGACGGATGAGCAGTTCTTC. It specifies CASSRGAGTDEQFF.

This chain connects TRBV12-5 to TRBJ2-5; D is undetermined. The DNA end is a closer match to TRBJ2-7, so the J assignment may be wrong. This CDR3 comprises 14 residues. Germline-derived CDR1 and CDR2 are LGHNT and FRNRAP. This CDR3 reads CASGPVRSSYEQYF. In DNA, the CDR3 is TGTGCTAGTGGTCCCGTTAGGAGCTCCTACGAGCAGTACTTC.

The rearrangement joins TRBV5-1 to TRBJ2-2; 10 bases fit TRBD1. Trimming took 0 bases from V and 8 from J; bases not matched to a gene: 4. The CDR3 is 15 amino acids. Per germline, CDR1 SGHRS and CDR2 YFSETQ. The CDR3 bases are TGCGCCAGCAGCTTGGGACAGGGGGCAGAAGGGGAGCTGTTTTTT. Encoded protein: CASSLGQGAEGELFF.

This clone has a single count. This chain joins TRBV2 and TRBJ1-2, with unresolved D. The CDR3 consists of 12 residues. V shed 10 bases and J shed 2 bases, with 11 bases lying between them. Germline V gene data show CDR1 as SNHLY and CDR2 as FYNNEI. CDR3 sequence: CAIAGRNYGYTF. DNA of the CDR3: TGTGCCATCGCCGGCAGGAACTATGGCTACACCTTC. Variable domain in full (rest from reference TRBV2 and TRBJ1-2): EPEVTQTPSHQVTQMGQEVILRCVPISNHLYFYWYRQILGQKVEFLVSFYNNEISEKSEIFDDQFSVERPDGSNFTLKIRSTKLEDSAMYFCAIAGRNYGYTFGSGTRLTVV.

The CDR3 sequence: CASGQGVPFYEQYF. The DNA for the CDR3 is TGTGCCAGCGGTCAGGGGGTCCCCTTCTACGAGCAGTACTTC. The chain uses TRBV6-5 and TRBJ2-7, with 7 bases lining up with TRBD1. After removal of 8 bases from V and 3 bases from J, the junction contained 10 bases not matched to a gene. The V gene's germline CDR1 is MNHEY and CDR2 SVGAGI. CDR3 size: 14 residues.

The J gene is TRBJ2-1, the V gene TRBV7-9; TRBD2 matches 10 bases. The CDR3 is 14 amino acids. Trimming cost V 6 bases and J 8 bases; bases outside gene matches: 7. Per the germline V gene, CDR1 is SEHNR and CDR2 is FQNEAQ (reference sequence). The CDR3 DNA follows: TGTGCCAGCAGTTCCCTAGCGGGAGTGGATGAGCAGTTCTTC. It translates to CASSSLAGVDEQFF. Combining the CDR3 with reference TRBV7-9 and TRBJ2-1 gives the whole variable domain DTGVSQNPRHKITKRGQNVTFRCDPISEHNRLYWYRQTLGQGPEFLTYFQNEAQLEKSRLLSDRFSAERPKGSFSTLEIQRTEQGDSAMYLCASSSLAGVDEQFFGPGTRLTVL.

In DNA, the CDR3 is TGTGCCAGCAGTGAAAGTATGCGGGATACCTACAATGAGCAGTTCTTC. It is translated as CASSESMRDTYNEQFF. This chain links TRBV6-1 with TRBJ2-1, with TRBD2 as a possible D gene (6 bases). The CDR3 has 16 residues. The ends were cut back, 2 bases at V and 2 bases at J, with 13 bases in the middle. In germline, CDR1 is MNHNS, CDR2 SASEGT.

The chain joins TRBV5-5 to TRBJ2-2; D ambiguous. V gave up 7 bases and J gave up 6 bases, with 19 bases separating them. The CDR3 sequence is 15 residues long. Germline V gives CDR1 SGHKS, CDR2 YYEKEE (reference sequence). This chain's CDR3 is CASGLSSFAAGELFF. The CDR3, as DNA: TGTGCCAGCGGCCTGAGCAGCTTCGCGGCCGGGGAGCTGTTTTTT.